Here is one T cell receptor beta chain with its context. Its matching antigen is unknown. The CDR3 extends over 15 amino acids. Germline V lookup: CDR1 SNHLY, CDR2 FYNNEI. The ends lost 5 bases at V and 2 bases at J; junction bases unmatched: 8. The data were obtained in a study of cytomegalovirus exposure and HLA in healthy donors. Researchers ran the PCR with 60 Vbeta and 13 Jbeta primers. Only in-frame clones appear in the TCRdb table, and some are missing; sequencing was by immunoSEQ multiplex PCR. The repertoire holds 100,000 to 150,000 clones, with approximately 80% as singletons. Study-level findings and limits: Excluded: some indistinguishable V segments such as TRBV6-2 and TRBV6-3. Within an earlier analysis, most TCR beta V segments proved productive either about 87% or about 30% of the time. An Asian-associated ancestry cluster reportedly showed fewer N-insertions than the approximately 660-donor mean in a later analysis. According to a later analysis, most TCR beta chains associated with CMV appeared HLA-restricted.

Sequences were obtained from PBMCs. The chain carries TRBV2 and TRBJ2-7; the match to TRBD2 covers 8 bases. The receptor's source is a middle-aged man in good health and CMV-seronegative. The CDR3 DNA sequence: TGTGCCAGCAGTTCAGAAGGACTAGCTCCCTACGAGCAGTACTTC. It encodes CASSSEGLAPYEQYF.